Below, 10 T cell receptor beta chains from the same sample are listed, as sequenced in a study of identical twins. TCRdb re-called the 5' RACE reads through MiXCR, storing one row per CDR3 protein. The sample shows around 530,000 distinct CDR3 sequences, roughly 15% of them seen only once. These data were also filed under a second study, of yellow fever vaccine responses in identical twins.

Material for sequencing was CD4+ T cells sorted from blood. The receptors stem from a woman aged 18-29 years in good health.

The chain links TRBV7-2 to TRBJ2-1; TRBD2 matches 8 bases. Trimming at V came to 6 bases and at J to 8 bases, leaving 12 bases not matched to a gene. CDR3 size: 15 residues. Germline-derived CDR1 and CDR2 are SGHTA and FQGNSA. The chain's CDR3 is CASSSSGGNVYEQFF. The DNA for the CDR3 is TGTGCCAGCAGTTCCAGCGGGGGAAACGTTTATGAGCAGTTCTTC.

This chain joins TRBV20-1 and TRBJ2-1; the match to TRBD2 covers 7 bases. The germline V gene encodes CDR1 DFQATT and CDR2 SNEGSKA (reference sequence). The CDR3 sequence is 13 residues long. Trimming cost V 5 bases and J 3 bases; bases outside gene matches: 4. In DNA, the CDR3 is TGCAGTGCTCTGCGCGGGAGCTACAATGAGCAGTTCTTC. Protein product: CSALRGSYNEQFF.

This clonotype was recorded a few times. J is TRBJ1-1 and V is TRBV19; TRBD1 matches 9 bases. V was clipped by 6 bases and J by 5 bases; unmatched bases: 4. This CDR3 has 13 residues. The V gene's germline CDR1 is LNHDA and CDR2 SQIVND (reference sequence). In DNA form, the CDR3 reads TGTGCCAGTAGCGGGACAGGGTGGACTGAAGCTTTCTTT. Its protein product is CASSGTGWTEAFF.

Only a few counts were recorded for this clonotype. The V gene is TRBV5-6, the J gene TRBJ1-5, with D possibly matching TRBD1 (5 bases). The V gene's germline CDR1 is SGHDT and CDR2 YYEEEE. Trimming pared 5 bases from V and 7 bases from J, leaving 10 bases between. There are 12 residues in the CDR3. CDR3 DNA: TGTGCCAGCAGACGGGGGGAACAGCCCCAGCATTTT. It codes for CASRRGEQPQHF.

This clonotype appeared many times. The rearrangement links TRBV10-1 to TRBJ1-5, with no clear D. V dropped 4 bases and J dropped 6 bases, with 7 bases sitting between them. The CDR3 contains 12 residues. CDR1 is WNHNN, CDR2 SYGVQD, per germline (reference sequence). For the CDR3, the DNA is TGCGCCAGCAGTGCTGGTGGTCAGCCCCAGCATTTT. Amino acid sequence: CASSAGGQPQHF.

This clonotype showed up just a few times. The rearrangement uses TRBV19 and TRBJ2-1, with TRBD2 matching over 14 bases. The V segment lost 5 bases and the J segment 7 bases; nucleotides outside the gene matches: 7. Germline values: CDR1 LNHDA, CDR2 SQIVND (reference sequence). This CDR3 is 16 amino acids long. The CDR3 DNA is TGTGCCAGTAGTCCTTCCGGGACTAGCGGGAGAAATGAGCAGTTCTTC. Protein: CASSPSGTSGRNEQFF.

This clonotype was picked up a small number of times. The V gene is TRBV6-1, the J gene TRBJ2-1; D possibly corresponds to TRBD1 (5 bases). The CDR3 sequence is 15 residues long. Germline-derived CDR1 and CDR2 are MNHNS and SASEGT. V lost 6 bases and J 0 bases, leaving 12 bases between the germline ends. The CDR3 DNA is TGTGCCAGCAGCGGAAGACAGCTCTCCTACAATGAGCAGTTCTTC. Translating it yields CASSGRQLSYNEQFF.

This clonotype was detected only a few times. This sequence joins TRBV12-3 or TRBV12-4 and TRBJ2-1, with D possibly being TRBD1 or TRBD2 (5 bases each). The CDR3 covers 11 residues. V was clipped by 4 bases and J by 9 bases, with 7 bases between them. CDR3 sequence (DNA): TGTGCCAGCAGTTGGGGGTTTGAGCAGTTCTTC. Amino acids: CASSWGFEQFF.

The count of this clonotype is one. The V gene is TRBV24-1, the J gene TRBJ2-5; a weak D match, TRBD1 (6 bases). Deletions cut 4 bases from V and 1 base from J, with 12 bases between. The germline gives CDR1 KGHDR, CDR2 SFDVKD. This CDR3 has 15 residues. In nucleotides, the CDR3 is TGTGCCACCAGTGAAAGACAGGCGGGCCAAGAGACCCAGTACTTC. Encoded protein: CATSERQAGQETQYF.

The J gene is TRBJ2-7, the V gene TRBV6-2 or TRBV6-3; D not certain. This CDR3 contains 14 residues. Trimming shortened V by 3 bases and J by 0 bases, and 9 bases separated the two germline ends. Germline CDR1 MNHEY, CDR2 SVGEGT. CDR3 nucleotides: TGTGCCAGCAGTTATAATCCGAGCTCCTACGAGCAGTACGTC. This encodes CASSYNPSSYEQYV.